The entry below gives a single TCR beta chain sequence along with its context. This receptor's antigen is unknown. No base quality information exists; no much larger clone differs at one position. Each collaborating institution followed its own protocols to collect whole blood in K2EDTA tubes. For TCRbeta analysis, collaborators shipped samples as frozen whole blood, isolated PBMCs, or DNA extracted from either of those sample types. These data originate in a study of blood T cell repertoires in COVID-19 (dated by TCRdb to the early 2020s). Regarding the research as a whole: Samples from collaborators originated in the United States, Italy and Spain and spanned both the acute and convalescent phases of COVID-19. The prospective study material was composed of cDNA or gDNA derived from T cells, B-cell-depleted T cells, or PBMCs. The dataset comprised deeply sampled blood TCRbeta repertoires from subjects exposed to, actively infected with, or recovered from COVID-19. The repertoires were made available in a free public database intended to serve as a resource for research on the immune response to SARS-CoV-2. The samples were drawn from the first 160 participants of the ongoing ImmuneRACE study and from 1,254 subjects provided by 6 global collaborators. A de-identified subject ID, COVID-19 status, age in years and sex were almost always included in the sample metadata. Where available, HLA class I and class II types were taken from metadata supplied by the sample provider and were not determined by assay-based typing.

Trimming takes 1 base off V and 6 bases off J; junction bases not matched to a gene: 5. From the cysteine through the phenylalanine, the CDR3 covers 15 amino acids. This entry keeps only the CDR3 DNA: 45 bases, framed from base 1. As encoded in the germline V gene (reference sequence), CDR1 is MNHEY while CDR2 is SMNVEV. The immunoSEQ Assay, a bias-controlled multiplex PCR, was used to amplify TCRbeta CDR3 regions from genomic DNA. The original pipeline was this. Nucleated cell counts per sample were estimated from amplification of reference gene primers within the assay. Sequence reads were collapsed and filtered to measure the absolute abundance of every unique TCRbeta CDR3 rearrangement. Productive Simpson clonality was computed per sample as the square root of Simpson's diversity index over productive rearrangements. Sourced from immuneACCESS, this table was stored by TCRdb with only in-frame sequences that have V and J called. A share of the clones is absent; for the studies checked, an unresolved V gene accounts for under half, and the remainder has no known explanation. That table supplies the V and J calls and clone size; D and trimming were determined from the DNA. Present in this sample are 80,000 to 100,000 clones, 70% to 90% of which were seen just once. The top ten clones comprise roughly 4.3% of the sample.

Study-level results and caveats: Clinical and demographic metadata were provided uncurated, with the amount varying by source and participant.

The sequence derives from a man between 65 and 85 years old with acute or convalescent COVID-19. The chain employs TRBV27 and TRBJ1-4; 7 bases in the junction line up with TRBD1. The specimen sequenced was peripheral blood. The DNA reads TGTGCCAGCAGTTTATACAGGGGCGAAGATGAAAAACTGTTTTTT. It is translated as CASSLYRGEDEKLFF. The reference TRBV27 and TRBJ1-4 proteins fill in what lies around the CDR3, so the full variable domain reads EAQVTQNPRYLITVTGKKLTVTCSQNMNHEYMSWYRQDPGLGLRQIYYSMNVEVTDKGDVPEGYKVSRKEKRNFPLILESPSPNQTSLYFCASSLYRGEDEKLFFGSGTQLSVL.